This T cell receptor (beta chain) was recovered during a study of T cell repertoires in ileal Crohn's disease (dated by TCRdb to 2018 to 2020). Background for the entire study: The median duration of disease was approximately 7.9 years, and at the time of surgery 35% to 45% of patients were active smokers. Every patient underwent surgery because of a complication, which was stricturing disease in 61% of cases and penetrating disease in roughly 39%. Postoperative therapy was given to about half of the patients, with thiopurines administered to 11 patients and anti-TNF agents administered to 18 patients. A Rutgeerts score higher than i0 was the definition used for endoscopic postoperative recurrence. A total of roughly 170 mucosal samples from 60 or so patients were sequenced, collected from several sites on the surgical specimen and at postoperative endoscopy. The study was conducted in parallel with a multicentre cohort built to find predictors of early endoscopic recurrence after ileocolonic resection. A prospective multicentre cohort supplied the 55 or so Crohn's disease patients whose TCR repertoires were analysed.

Adults with ileal or ileocolonic Crohn's disease for whom ileocolonic resection was indicated were considered eligible. Whole ileal mucosal biopsies were stored frozen at -80°C before DNA extraction. Genomic DNA was isolated from frozen whole biopsies using a TRizol-based method, and the DNA was quantified with a NanoDrop 2000 spectrophotometer. General study outcomes and caveats: Higher percentages of high-frequency clones at the time of surgery were linked to endoscopic recurrence, and every patient with clonality above 26.8% (18/57) had recurrence. Mucosal CD4 and CD8 T cells were sorted and sequenced only in a subgroup of patients, the size of which was not stated. A significantly higher proportion of clonal expansions was observed in active smokers at surgery than in non-smokers (approximately 28% vs 17%, p=0.02). More high-frequency clones were carried by sorted CD8 T cells than by CD4 T cells, suggesting that mucosal expansions were mainly CD8.

This clone appeared a few times. The antigen it recognizes is unknown. No base qualities exist here, and no much larger clone lies one base off it. For commercial TCRB immunosequencing, around 500 nanograms of biopsy DNA were submitted for each sample. Adaptive Biotechnology amplified CDR3 regions from genomic DNA with a two-step multiplex PCR that controlled for amplification bias. The first PCR used primers for every V and J gene segment; the second PCR added barcodes and Illumina adapters. CDR3 libraries were sequenced using an Illumina instrument. On the authors' methods: The analysis used both the pipelines supplied by the vendor and custom analysis of the raw data in R/Bioconductor with R version 3.3.0. Clonality, ranging from 0 to 1, was calculated as the inverse of the normalised Shannon entropy of all productive clones. High-frequency clones were defined as the share of the repertoire occupied by the top 100 clones, with only clones passing a 95% confidence test being retained. Overlap between samples was measured with the Morisita-Horn index, while repertoire diversity was measured with the Simpson index. TCRdb limited this immuneACCESS table to in-frame rearrangements with V and J called. A share of clones is missing; checked studies link under half to unresolved V genes, and the rest is unexplained. Clone size and V and J calls were adopted from that table, with D and trimming inferred from the DNA. This sample is represented by 10,000 to 14,000 clones; around three quarters of them were singletons. Together, the top ten hold 3.5% to 5% of the sample.

The sequencing input was ileal tissue. The receptor was derived from an adult with Crohn's disease.

The nucleotide sequence reads TGTGCCAGCAGCTTGGATCAAGCCAATACGCAGTATTTT. This translates into CASSLDQANTQYF. This chain is built from TRBV5-4 and TRBJ2-3, with the D segment identity uncertain. Trimming takes 0 bases from V and 7 bases from J, and the germline ends sit 9 bases apart. The germline V gene (reference sequence) gives CDR1 as SGHNT and CDR2 as YYREEE. The CDR3, from cysteine to phenylalanine, totals 13 residues. Only CDR3 DNA is held: 39 bases, read in frame from base 1.